What follows are 6 T cell receptor beta chains derived from one specimen sequenced in a study of Ad26.COV2.S vaccination and SARS-CoV-2 variants. The repertoire was sequenced with immunoSEQ multiplex PCR; TCRdb's copy has only in-frame clones and lacks some. The sample records some 420,000 clones, over 75% being singletons. Documented treatment: around 19 received Ad26.COV2.S at low or high dose, single or two shots; about five received placebo; per-sample allocation not given. Vaccine and placebo recipients were sampled on day 63 after the first injection. Specimen: peripheral blood, collected in a trial of Ad26.COV2.S vaccine versus placebo. The source of these receptors is a person between 18 and 65 years old who received the Ad26.COV2.S COVID-19 vaccine or a placebo.

The DNA of the CDR3 is TGTGCCAGAAGCGCTGAGCGGATTAGCACAGATACGCAGTATTTT. Residues: CARSAERISTDTQYF. This chain uses TRBV5-3 with TRBJ2-3, with D maybe TRBD2 (5 bases). TRBV5-3 is flagged as an ORF with uncertain function. Between the trimmed V and J ends, which lost 4 bases and 0 bases, there was a span of 12 bases. The CDR3 contains 15 residues.

The genes are TRBV2 and TRBJ2-1; the D gene is possibly TRBD1 (6 bases). Germline V gene sequence: CDR1 SNHLY, CDR2 FYNNEI. The CDR3 runs to 15 residues. V shed 4 bases and J shed 1 base, with 11 bases lying between them. CDR3 sequence (DNA): TGTGCCAGCAGTGGCCAGGGGCGGTCCTACAATGAGCAGTTCTTC. As protein: CASSGQGRSYNEQFF. The full variable domain, completed using reference TRBV2 and TRBJ2-1, is EPEVTQTPSHQVTQMGQEVILRCVPISNHLYFYWYRQILGQKVEFLVSFYNNEISEKSEIFDDQFSVERPDGSNFTLKIRSTKLEDSAMYFCASSGQGRSYNEQFFGPGTRLTVL.

This rearrangement joins TRBV30 to TRBJ1-4, with no clear D. The V end was cut by 8 bases, the J end by 8 bases, with 9 bases between. The CDR3 runs 10 residues. Per germline, CDR1 GTSNPN and CDR2 SVGIG (reference sequence). The CDR3 DNA reads as TGTGCCCTGAGCGCCGAAAAACTGTTTTTT. Its translation is CALSAEKLFF.

The chain couples TRBV6-2 or TRBV6-3 to TRBJ2-2; 9 bases map to TRBD1. J was trimmed by 6 bases and V by 6 bases; bases with no gene match: 8. Germline CDR1 MNHEY, CDR2 SVGEGT. CDR3 length: 15 residues. This CDR3 is CASSRDRANAGELFF. CDR3 sequence (DNA): TGTGCCAGCAGCCGGGACAGGGCCAACGCCGGGGAGCTGTTTTTT.

The chain links TRBV6-2 or TRBV6-3 to TRBJ1-5; D call uncertain. This CDR3 is built from 14 residues. Germline CDR1 and CDR2: MNHEY and SVGEGT. Between the trimmed V and J ends, which lost 2 bases and 4 bases, there was a span of 9 bases. The CDR3 DNA follows: TGTGCCAGCAGTTACGGAACCTCAAATCAGCCCCAGCATTTT. Protein sequence: CASSYGTSNQPQHF.

The rearrangement links TRBV28 to TRBJ1-2; TRBD1 matches 8 bases. The trim removed 8 bases at V and 5 bases at J, leaving 10 bases unmatched. This CDR3 comprises 14 residues. CDR1 MDHEN and CDR2 SYDVKM come from the germline V gene. The CDR3 reads CASRSLTGVYGYTF. CDR3 in DNA: TGTGCCAGCCGAAGTCTGACAGGGGTTTATGGCTACACCTTC.